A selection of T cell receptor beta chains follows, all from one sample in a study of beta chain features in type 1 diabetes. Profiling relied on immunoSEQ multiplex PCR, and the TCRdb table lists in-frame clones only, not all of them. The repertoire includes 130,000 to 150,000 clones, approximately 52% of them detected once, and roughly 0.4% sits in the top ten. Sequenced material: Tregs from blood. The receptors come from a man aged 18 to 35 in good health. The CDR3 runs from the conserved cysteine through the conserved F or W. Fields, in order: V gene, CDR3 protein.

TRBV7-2 CASSLLGGWSPLHF
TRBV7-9 CASSPTGQGAGGNTIYF
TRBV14 CASSQVTGNTEAFF
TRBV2 CASARPGTGGSNYGYTF
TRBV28 CASRRAGGGTEAFF
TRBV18 CASSPTSGQGDEKLFF
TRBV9 CASSIAGAGANVLTF
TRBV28 CASRMGGSNYGYTF
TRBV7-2 CASSVTGEQYF
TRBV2 CASSESSQSTDTQYF
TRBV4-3 CASSQGDRTYYGYTF
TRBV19 CASSVQGNTEAFF
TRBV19 CASSNLAGVYEQYF
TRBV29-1 CSVEEVRTSTYNEQFF
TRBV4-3 CASSQEQRASDTQYF
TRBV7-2 CASSLEGVEQFF
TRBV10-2 CASSSPEKRKLFF
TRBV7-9 CASSPTQGRELFF
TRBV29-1 CSVGDNNEQFF
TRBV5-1 CASKEGQNSYEQYF
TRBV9 CASSVRSQGENIQYF
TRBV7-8 CASSRVAEFNEQFF
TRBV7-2 CASSRDRASYEQYF
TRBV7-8 CASSLVGRGHLVTSYYGYTF
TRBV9 CASSVGPGYNSPLHF
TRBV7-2 CASSLNRVGNEQYF
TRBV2 CASSEGRAGGATGELFF
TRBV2 CASRLTSGTRLVGYNEQFF
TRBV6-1 CASTGGSNQPQHF
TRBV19 CASRRQGSYEQYF
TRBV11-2 CASSSLTAEAFF
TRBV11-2 CASSLYMNTEAFF